This paragraph reports one T cell receptor (beta chain). The authors ran a second PCR of about 7 to 12 cycles using a sample-barcoded 5' primer and a J-beta primer mix. TCRdb reanalysed the 5' RACE reads using MiXCR and keeps one entry per CDR3 protein. Altogether about 670,000 distinct CDR3 sequences are present, around 43% being singletons, with the ten largest covering about 32%. These data belong to a study of blood T cells in healthy people across ages. The sequencing input was blood. The sequence was collected from a man aged 80 or over in good health.

Written as DNA, the CDR3 is TGTGCCAGCAGGATTGCGGGAGGCCCCACAGATACGCAGTATTTT. It yields the protein CASRIAGGPTDTQYF. The rearrangement links TRBV7-2 to TRBJ2-3; TRBD2 matches 8 bases. Per germline, CDR1 SGHTA and CDR2 FQGNSA. J lost 2 bases, V lost 6 bases, and 7 bases had no gene match. The CDR3 loop spans 15 amino acids.